The present TCR beta chain was sequenced within a study of T cell responses to AZD1222 COVID-19 vaccine. This CDR3 is built from 14 residues. Germline V gene lookup returns CDR1 LGHDT and CDR2 YNNKEL (reference sequence). Trimming took 1 base from V and 1 from J, leaving 7 bases between them. Some clones are missing from TCRdb's copy, which holds only in-frame ones; the method was immunoSEQ multiplex PCR. The top ten clones hold over 0.9% of a sample with about 140,000 clones, over 90% of them seen once. The sample here was peripheral blood, taken on day 0 of MenACWY control vaccination. This sequence originates from an adult in good health. V gene TRBV3-1 (or the pseudogene TRBV3-2) combines with J gene TRBJ1-1; the D is unclear. In nucleotides, the CDR3 is TGTGCCAGCAGCCAAGCTCGGAGGAACACTGAAGCTTTCTTT. It codes for CASSQARRNTEAFF.